The following is a T cell receptor beta chain sequence with its context. Assay used: immunoSEQ multiplex PCR; TCRdb lists only in-frame clones, some missing. Here the sample spans about 74,000 clones, approximately 90% being singletons. This entry comes from a study of T cell responses to AZD1222 COVID-19 vaccine. The source is an adult who received the AZD1222 COVID-19 vaccine. Sequenced here: peripheral blood, sampled 28 days after the second AZD1222 dose.

The DNA for the CDR3 is TGTGCCAGCAGCGCCAGGGGGCTCGGCTATGGCTACACCTTC. Residues: CASSARGLGYGYTF. This sequence joins TRBV3-1 (or the pseudogene TRBV3-2) and TRBJ1-2, with 8 bases matching TRBD1. CDR1 and CDR2 from the germline V gene are LGHDT and YNNKEL (reference sequence). Trimming at V came to 5 bases and at J to 4 bases, leaving 6 bases not matched to a gene. CDR3 length: 14 residues.